This passage covers 6 T cell receptor beta chains from one sample sequenced in a study of T cell repertoires in cytomegalovirus infection. Their antigen targets remain unknown. TCRdb redid the calling of the reads with MiXCR, one entry per CDR3 protein. Of about 830,000 distinct CDR3 sequences in the sample, roughly 33% were seen once. Sequences were derived from cultured CD8+ T cells from PBMCs, sampled from culture after CMV antigen stimulation. These receptors were collected from a human donor in good health (CMV status not recorded). Some clones in this sample may be carry-over from other donors' samples.

The table lists this clonotype with a few counts. This chain links TRBV7-9 with TRBJ2-7; perhaps TRBD1 as D (6 bases). V was pared by 5 bases and J by 1 base, with 12 bases between. The CDR3 extends over 14 amino acids. Germline V CDR1 and CDR2: SEHNR, FQNEAQ (reference sequence). The CDR3 here is CASSNNRDSYEQYV. The DNA for the CDR3 is TGTGCCAGCAGCAACAACAGGGATTCCTACGAGCAGTACGTC.

There are a few counts of this clonotype. This sequence joins TRBV7-6 and TRBJ2-2; TRBD2 matches 7 bases. V was pared by 5 bases and J by 5 bases, with 11 bases of the junction left unmatched. This CDR3 is 16 amino acids long. Germline V CDR1 and CDR2: SGHVS, FNYEAQ. CDR3 sequence reads: CASSPPTGGSTGELFF. The CDR3 DNA sequence: TGTGCCAGCAGCCCTCCCACCGGGGGGTCGACCGGGGAGCTGTTTTTT.

The chain joins TRBV20-1 to TRBJ2-1, with D possibly being TRBD2 (6 bases). The germline V gene has CDR1 DFQATT and CDR2 SNEGSKA (reference sequence). This CDR3 is built from 16 residues. V shed 0 bases and J shed 5 bases, with 17 bases lying between them. CDR3 residues: CSARESTAGYNNEQFF. The CDR3 nucleotides read TGCAGTGCTAGAGAAAGTACGGCGGGGTACAACAATGAGCAGTTCTTC.

This clonotype was counted at least ten times. This sequence joins TRBV7-2 and TRBJ2-5; the match to TRBD2 covers 9 bases. The germline gives CDR1 SGHTA, CDR2 FQGNSA. The CDR3 covers 15 residues. The junction had 7 bases not matched to a gene; V was cut back by 5 bases and J by 3 bases. CDR3 coding DNA: TGTGCCAGCAGCCGATGGGCGGGGGGGGAAGAGACCCAGTACTTC. Its translation: CASSRWAGGEETQYF.

V is TRBV15 and J is TRBJ2-3, with D tentatively TRBD1 (5 bases). V was cut by 9 bases and J by 5 bases, with 15 bases left in between. Germline V gene sequence: CDR1 LNHNV, CDR2 YYDKDF (reference sequence). The CDR3 is 13 amino acids. The CDR3 is CATRSAGQDTQYF. In nucleotides, the CDR3 is TGTGCCACGAGGTCTGCAGGGCAAGATACGCAGTATTTT.

The chain employs TRBV6-2 or TRBV6-3 and TRBJ2-3; D unclear. Germline assignment: CDR1 MNHEY and CDR2 SVGEGT. This CDR3 spans 16 amino acids. The V end lost 6 bases, the J end lost 0 bases, and 16 bases lay between the germline ends. In nucleotides, the CDR3 is TGTGCCAGCAGGGAAGGTCTACCCATGAGCACAGATACGCAGTATTTT. Protein product: CASREGLPMSTDTQYF.